One and the same sample provided the 10 T cell receptor beta chains below, sequenced in a study of breast tumors, draining lymph nodes, adjacent tissues. TCRdb fed the multiplex PCR reads into MiXCR, producing one record per CDR3 protein. The data contain about 14,000 distinct CDR3 sequences, approximately 50% of them singletons. Sequenced input: tumor-adjacent breast tissue. Receptor source: a female donor with breast cancer. Some clones in this sample may be carry-over from other donors' samples.

This clonotype rates as medium-sized. The CDR3 sequence is CASTKDLSSYEQYF. Here the CDR3 DNA reads TGTGCCAGCACAAAGGACCTGAGCTCCTACGAGCAGTACTTC. V and J are TRBV12-3 or TRBV12-4 and TRBJ2-7; D call uncertain. Trimming removed 7 bases at V and 0 bases at J, with 13 bases between. CDR3 length equals 14 residues.

This clonotype was detected many times. The V gene is TRBV28, the J gene TRBJ2-7; D call uncertain. Trimming left V 2 bases short and J 6 bases short, with 11 bases between. Per the germline V gene, CDR1 is MDHEN and CDR2 is SYDVKM. CDR3 size: 13 residues. The CDR3 is CASSLAAVSEQYF. The CDR3 DNA reads TGTGCCAGCAGTTTAGCGGCTGTCTCCGAGCAGTACTTC. The variable domain in full, with the rest retrieved from reference TRBV28 and TRBJ2-7, is DVKVTQSSRYLVKRTGEKVFLECVQDMDHENMFWYRQDPGLGLRLIYFSYDVKMKEKGDIPEGYSVSREKKERFSLILESASTNQTSMYLCASSLAAVSEQYFGPGTRLTVT.

By share, this clonotype ranks as medium-sized. The chain recombines TRBV7-9 with TRBJ1-2; tentative D call: TRBD1 (5 bases). Germline CDR1 and CDR2: SEHNR and FQNEAQ (reference sequence). CDR3 size: 15 residues. V shed 5 bases and J shed 3 bases, with 16 bases lying between them. CDR3 DNA sequence: TGTGCCAGCAGCGGAACGGGCAGGGTCGACTATGGCTACACCTTC. Amino acids: CASSGTGRVDYGYTF.

This clonotype appeared a single time. J is TRBJ1-5 and V is TRBV12-3 or TRBV12-4; D is undetermined. V gave up 3 bases and J gave up 5 bases, with 8 bases separating them. The CDR3 spans 13 residues. This CDR3 is CASSFLGDQPQHF. CDR3 sequence (DNA): TGTGCCAGCAGTTTCCTCGGAGATCAGCCCCAGCATTTT.

The sample holds many counts of this clonotype. The chain carries TRBV12-5 and TRBJ2-2; 8 nucleotides agree with TRBD2. CDR3 length equals 17 residues. From germline, CDR1 is LGHNT and CDR2 FRNRAP. V was clipped by 2 bases and J by 4 bases; unmatched bases: 9. In DNA form, the CDR3 reads TGTGCTAGTGGTTTGACAGGGACTAGGAAGCGCACCGGGGAGCTGTTTTTT. Encoded protein: CASGLTGTRKRTGELFF.

The chain combines TRBV7-8 with TRBJ1-2; maybe TRBD1 (6 bases). Germline CDR1 SGHVS, CDR2 FQNEAQ. V lost 0 bases, J lost 3 bases, and 11 bases lay in between. The CDR3 consists of 15 residues. CDR3 DNA: TGTGCCAGCAGCTTAGCCCCAGGGGCCCACTATGGCTACACCTTC. It yields the protein CASSLAPGAHYGYTF.

This clonotype has a count of ten or more. This may stem from a read error, because a much larger clone lies one nucleotide away. The V gene is TRBV12-3 or TRBV12-4, the J gene TRBJ2-1, with 9 positions matching TRBD2. The CDR3 sequence is 15 residues long. V was clipped by 3 bases and J by 3 bases; unmatched bases: 3. Written as DNA, the CDR3 is TGTGCCAGCAGTTTCGCGGGAGGGCGCTACAATGAGCAGTTCTTC. Translation gives CASSFAGGRYNEQFF.

For the CDR3, the DNA is TGTGCCAGCAGTGAATACGGGAGCGGAAATACGCAGTATTTT. It encodes CASSEYGSGNTQYF. The chain has TRBV25-1 and TRBJ2-3; possibly TRBD2 for D (6 bases). CDR3 size: 14 residues. The V gene's germline CDR1 is MGHDK and CDR2 SYGVNS. V dropped 0 bases and J dropped 7 bases, with 11 bases sitting between them.

This chain joins TRBV20-1 and TRBJ2-2; TRBD1 aligns across 11 bases. Germline values: CDR1 DFQATT, CDR2 SNEGSKA (reference sequence). The CDR3 consists of 15 residues. This CDR3 reads CRAGQGAHSTGELFF. The CDR3 DNA reads as TGCAGAGCCGGACAGGGGGCTCACAGCACCGGGGAGCTGTTTTTT.

The rearrangement uses TRBV29-1 and TRBJ1-2, with 8 bases aligning to TRBD1. This CDR3 contains 11 residues. J was trimmed by 6 bases and V by 7 bases; bases with no gene match: 4. Germline CDR1 SQVTM, CDR2 ANQGSEA. The CDR3 sequence: CSAPDRDGYTF. DNA for the CDR3: TGCAGCGCCCCGGACAGGGATGGCTACACCTTC.